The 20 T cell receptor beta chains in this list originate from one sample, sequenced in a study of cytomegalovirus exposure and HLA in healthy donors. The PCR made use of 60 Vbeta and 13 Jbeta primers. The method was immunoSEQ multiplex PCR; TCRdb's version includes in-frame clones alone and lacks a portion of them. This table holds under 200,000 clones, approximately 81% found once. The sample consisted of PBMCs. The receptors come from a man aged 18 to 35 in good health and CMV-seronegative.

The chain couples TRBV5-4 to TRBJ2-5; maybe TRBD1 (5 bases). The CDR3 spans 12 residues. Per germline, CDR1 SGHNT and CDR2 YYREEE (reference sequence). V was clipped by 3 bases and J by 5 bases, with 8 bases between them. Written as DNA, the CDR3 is TGTGCCAGCAGCTCCTGGGGCGAGACCCAGTACTTC. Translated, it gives CASSSWGETQYF.

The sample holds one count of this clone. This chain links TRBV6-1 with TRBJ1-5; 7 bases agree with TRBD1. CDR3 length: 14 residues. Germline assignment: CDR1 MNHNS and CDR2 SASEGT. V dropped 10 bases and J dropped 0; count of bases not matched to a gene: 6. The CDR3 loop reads CATWDRRSNQPQHF. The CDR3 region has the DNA TGTGCCACGTGGGACAGACGTAGCAATCAGCCCCAGCATTTT.

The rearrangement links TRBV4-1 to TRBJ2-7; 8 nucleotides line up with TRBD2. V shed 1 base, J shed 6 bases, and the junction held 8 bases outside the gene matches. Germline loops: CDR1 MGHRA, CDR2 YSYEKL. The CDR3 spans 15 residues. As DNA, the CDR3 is TGCGCCAGCAGCCAAGTTAGAAACGGGGGGGCCGAGCAGTACTTC. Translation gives CASSQVRNGGAEQYF.

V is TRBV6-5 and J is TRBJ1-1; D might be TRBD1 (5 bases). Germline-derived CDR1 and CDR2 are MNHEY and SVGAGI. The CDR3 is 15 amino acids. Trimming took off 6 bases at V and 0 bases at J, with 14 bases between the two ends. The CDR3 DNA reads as TGTGCCAGCAGCCGGGGGGTTGAGATGAACACTGAAGCTTTCTTT. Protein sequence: CASSRGVEMNTEAFF.

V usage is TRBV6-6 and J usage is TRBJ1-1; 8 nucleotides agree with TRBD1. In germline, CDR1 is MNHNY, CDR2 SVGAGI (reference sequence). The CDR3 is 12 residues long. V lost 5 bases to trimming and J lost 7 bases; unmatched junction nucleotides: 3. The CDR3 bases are TGTGCCAGCAGTGGACAGGGAGTTGAAGCTTTCTTT. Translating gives CASSGQGVEAFF.

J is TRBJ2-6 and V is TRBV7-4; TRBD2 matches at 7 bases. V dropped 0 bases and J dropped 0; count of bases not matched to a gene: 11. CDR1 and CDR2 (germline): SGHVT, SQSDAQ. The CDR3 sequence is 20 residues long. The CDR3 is CASSLAREGGPSSGANVLTF. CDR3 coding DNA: TGTGCCAGCAGCTTAGCGAGGGAGGGAGGGCCGAGCTCTGGGGCCAACGTCCTGACTTTC.

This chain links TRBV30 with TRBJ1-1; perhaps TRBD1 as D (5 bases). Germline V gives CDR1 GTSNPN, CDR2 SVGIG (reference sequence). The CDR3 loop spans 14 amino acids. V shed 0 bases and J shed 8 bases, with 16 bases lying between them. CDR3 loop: CAWSVPLRGFEAFF. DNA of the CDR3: TGTGCCTGGAGTGTACCCTTAAGGGGCTTCGAAGCTTTCTTT. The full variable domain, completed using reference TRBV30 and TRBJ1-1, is SQTIHQWPATLVQPVGSPLSLECTVEGTSNPNLYWYRQAAGRGLQLLFYSVGIGQISSEVPQNLSASRPQDRQFILSSKKLLLSDSGFYLCAWSVPLRGFEAFFGQGTRLTVV.

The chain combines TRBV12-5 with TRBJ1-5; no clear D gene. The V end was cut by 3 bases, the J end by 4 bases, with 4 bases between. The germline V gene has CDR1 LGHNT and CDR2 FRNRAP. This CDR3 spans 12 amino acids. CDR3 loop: CASGFNNQPQHF. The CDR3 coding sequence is TGTGCTAGTGGTTTCAATAATCAGCCCCAGCATTTT.

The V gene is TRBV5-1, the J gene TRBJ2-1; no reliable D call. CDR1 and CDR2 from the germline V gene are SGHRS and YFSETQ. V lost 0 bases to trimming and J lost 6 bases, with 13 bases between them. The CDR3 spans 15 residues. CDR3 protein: CASSLVSAAGNEQFF. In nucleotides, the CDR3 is TGCGCCAGCAGCTTGGTTTCGGCAGCAGGCAATGAGCAGTTCTTC.

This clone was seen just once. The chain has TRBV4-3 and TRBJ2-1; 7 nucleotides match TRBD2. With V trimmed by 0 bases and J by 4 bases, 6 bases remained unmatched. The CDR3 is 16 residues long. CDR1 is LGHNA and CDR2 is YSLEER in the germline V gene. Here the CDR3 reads CASSQEGLAEYNEQFF. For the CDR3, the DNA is TGCGCCAGCAGCCAAGAAGGGCTAGCGGAGTACAATGAGCAGTTCTTC.

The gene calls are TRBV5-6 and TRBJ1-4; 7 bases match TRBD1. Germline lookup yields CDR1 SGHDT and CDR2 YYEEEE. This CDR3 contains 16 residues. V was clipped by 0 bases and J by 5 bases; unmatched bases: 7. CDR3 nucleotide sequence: TGTGCCAGCAGCTTGGGGGACAGACGAGAAAATGAAAAACTGTTTTTT. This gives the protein CASSLGDRRENEKLFF.

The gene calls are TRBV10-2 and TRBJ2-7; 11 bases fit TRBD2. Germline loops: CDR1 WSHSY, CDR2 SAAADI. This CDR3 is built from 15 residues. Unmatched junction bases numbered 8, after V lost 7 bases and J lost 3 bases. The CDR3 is CASKASGGLHYEQYF. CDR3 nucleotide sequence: TGCGCCAGCAAGGCTAGCGGGGGGCTCCACTACGAGCAGTACTTC.

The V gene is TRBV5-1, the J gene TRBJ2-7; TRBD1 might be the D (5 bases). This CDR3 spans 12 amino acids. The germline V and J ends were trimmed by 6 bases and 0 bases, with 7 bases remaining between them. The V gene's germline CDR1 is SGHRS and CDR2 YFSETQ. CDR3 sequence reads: CASTDSSYEQYF. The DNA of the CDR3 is TGCGCCAGCACCGACAGCTCCTACGAGCAGTACTTC.

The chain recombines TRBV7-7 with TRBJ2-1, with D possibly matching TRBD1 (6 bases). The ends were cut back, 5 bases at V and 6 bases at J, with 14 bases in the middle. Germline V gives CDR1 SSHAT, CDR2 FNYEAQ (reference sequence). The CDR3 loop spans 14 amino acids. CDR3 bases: TGTGCCAGCAGCCCCTGGCAGGGGTCCAATGAGCAGTTCTTC. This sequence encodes CASSPWQGSNEQFF.

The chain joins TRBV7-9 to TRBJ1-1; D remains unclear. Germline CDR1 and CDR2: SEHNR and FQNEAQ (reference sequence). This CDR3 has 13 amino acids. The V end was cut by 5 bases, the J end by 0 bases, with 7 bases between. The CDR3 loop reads CASSPVMNTEAFF. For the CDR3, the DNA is TGTGCCAGCAGCCCAGTAATGAACACTGAAGCTTTCTTT.

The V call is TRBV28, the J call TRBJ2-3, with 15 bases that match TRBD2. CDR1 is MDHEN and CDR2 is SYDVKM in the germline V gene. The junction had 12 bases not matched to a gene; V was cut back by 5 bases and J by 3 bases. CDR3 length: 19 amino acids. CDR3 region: CASSTQGLAGGPSTDTQYF. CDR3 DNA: TGTGCCAGCAGTACCCAAGGACTAGCGGGAGGGCCTAGTACAGATACGCAGTATTTT. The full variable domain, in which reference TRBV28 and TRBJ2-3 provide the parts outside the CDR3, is DVKVTQSSRYLVKRTGEKVFLECVQDMDHENMFWYRQDPGLGLRLIYFSYDVKMKEKGDIPEGYSVSREKKERFSLILESASTNQTSMYLCASSTQGLAGGPSTDTQYFGPGTRLTVL.

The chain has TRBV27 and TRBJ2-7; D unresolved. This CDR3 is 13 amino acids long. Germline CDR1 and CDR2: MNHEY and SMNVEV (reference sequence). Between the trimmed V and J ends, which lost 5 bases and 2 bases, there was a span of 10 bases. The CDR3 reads CASSGYRAYEQYF. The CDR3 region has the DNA TGTGCCAGCAGTGGGTACAGAGCCTACGAGCAGTACTTC.

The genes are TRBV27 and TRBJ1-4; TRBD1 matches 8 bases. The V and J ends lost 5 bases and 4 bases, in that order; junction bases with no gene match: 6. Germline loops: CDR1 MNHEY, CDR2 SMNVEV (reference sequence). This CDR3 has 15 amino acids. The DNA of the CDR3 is TGTGCCAGCAGTATAGGACAGGGCTTTAATGAAAAACTGTTTTTT. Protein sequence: CASSIGQGFNEKLFF.

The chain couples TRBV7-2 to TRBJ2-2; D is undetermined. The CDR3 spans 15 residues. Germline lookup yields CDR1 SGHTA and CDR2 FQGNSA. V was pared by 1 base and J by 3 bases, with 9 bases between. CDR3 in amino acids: CASSLVAGYTGELFF. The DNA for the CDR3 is TGTGCCAGCAGCTTAGTGGCAGGCTACACCGGGGAGCTGTTTTTT.

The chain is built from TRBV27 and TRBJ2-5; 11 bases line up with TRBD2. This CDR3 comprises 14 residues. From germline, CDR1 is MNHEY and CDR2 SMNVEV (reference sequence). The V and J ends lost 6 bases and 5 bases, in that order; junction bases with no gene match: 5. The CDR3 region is CASRLAGAGETQYF. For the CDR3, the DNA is TGTGCCAGCAGACTAGCGGGGGCAGGGGAGACCCAGTACTTC.